This TCR beta chain was documented in a study of blood T cell repertoires in COVID-19. CDR3 length: 16 residues. V lost 3 bases to trimming and J lost 8 bases, with 25 bases between them. Germline-derived CDR1 and CDR2 are GTSNPN and SVGIG (reference sequence). Using immunoSEQ multiplex PCR, the repertoire was profiled, and TCRdb retains in-frame clones only, with some absent. The table lists roughly 180,000 clones, about 82% of them singletons. Sequencing was carried out using peripheral blood. The receptor was isolated from a woman between 25 and 40 years old with acute or convalescent COVID-19. The chain recombines TRBV30 with TRBJ1-2; possible D gene TRBD1, 5 bases. CDR3 bases: TGTGCCTGGAGCGCCTTTAGCGGGGGGAGGGCGTCGGGCTACACCTTC. Translating gives CAWSAFSGGRASGYTF.